This T cell receptor (beta chain) appears in the sequencing data of a study of OX40 agonist ivuxolimab in advanced cancers. Across the study: Among those enrolled, mean age was about 63 years (range roughly 20 to 80) and 75% to 90% were male. Eligibility rules accepted prior anti-PD-1, anti-PD-L1 or anti-CTLA-4 therapy, and 30% to 40% had some. Regarding the study as a whole: Among patients with partial responses at 0.1-3.0 mg/kg, clonal expansion was among the lowest.

Assay used: immunoSEQ multiplex PCR; TCRdb lists only in-frame clones, some missing. Seen here are just over 35,000 clones, about three quarters observed once, and the top ten hold 20% to 25%. V lost 5 bases, J lost 6 bases, and 5 bases stayed unmatched. This CDR3 region has 13 residues. From germline, CDR1 is SEHNR and CDR2 FQNEAQ (reference sequence). This clone was seen a few times. The antigen remains undetermined. The sample consisted of CD4+ or CD8+ T cells sorted from blood, taken in a trial of the OX40 agonist ivuxolimab. The clonotype comes from an adult with an advanced solid tumor such as melanoma, head and neck, liver or kidney cancer. V and J are TRBV7-9 and TRBJ2-7; 9 bases align to TRBD2. The DNA of the CDR3 is TGTGCCAGCAGCGCAGGACTAGCGATCGAGCAGTACTTC. This gives the protein CASSAGLAIEQYF.